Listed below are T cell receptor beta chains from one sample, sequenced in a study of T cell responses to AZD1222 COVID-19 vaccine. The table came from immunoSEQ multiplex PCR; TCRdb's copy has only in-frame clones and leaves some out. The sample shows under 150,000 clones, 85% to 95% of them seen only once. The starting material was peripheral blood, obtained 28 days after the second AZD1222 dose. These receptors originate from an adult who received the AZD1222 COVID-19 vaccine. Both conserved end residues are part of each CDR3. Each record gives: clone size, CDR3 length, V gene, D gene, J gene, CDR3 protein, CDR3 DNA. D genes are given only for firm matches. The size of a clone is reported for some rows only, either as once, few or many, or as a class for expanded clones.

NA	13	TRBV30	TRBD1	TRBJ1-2	CAWGTGGRVGYTF	TGTGCCTGGGGGACAGGGGGCAGGGTTGGCTACACCTTC
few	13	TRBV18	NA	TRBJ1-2	CASSPIGRDGYTF	TGTGCCAGCTCACCAATTGGGAGGGATGGCTACACCTTC
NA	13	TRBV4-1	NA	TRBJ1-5	CASSQDQDQPQHF	TGCGCCAGCAGCCAAGATCAGGATCAGCCCCAGCATTTT
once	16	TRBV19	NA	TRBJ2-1	CASSIGTRGVYNEQFF	TGTGCCAGTAGTATAGGTACCCGCGGGGTATACAATGAGCAGTTCTTC
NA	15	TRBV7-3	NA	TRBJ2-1	CASSLTRTTYNEQFF	TGTGCCAGCAGCTTAACCCGGACCACCTACAATGAGCAGTTCTTC
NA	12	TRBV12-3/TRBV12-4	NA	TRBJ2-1	CASSFSVTEQFF	TGTGCCAGCAGTTTCTCCGTTACGGAGCAGTTCTTC
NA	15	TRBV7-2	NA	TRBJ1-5	CASSLTGMINQPQHF	TGTGCCAGCAGCTTAACAGGGATGATTAATCAGCCCCAGCATTTT
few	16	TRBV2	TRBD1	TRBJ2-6	CASSLRRGPGANVLTF	TGTGCCAGCAGTCTTCGCAGGGGGCCTGGGGCCAACGTCCTGACTTTC
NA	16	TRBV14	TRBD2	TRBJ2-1	CASSQLGAGAYNEQFF	TGTGCCAGCAGCCAGCTCGGGGCGGGGGCCTACAATGAGCAGTTCTTC
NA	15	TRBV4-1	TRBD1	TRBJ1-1	CASSHWGQLNTEAFF	TGCGCCAGCAGCCATTGGGGACAGTTGAACACTGAAGCTTTCTTT
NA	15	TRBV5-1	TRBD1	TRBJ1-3	CASSVTGGSGNTIYF	TGCGCCAGCAGCGTGACAGGGGGCTCTGGAAACACCATATATTTT
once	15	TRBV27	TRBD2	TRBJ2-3	CASSSLAGTGDTQYF	TGTGCCAGCAGTTCACTAGCGGGGACTGGGGATACGCAGTATTTT
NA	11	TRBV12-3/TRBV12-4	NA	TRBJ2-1	CASSLRGEQFF	TGTGCCAGCAGTTTAAGGGGTGAGCAGTTCTTC
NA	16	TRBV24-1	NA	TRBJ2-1	CATSDYGTKRNNEQFF	TGTGCCACCAGTGACTACGGAACGAAAAGGAACAATGAGCAGTTCTTC
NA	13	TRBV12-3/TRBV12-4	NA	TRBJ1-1	CASSRQVNTEAFF	TGTGCCAGCAGTAGACAGGTGAACACTGAAGCTTTCTTT
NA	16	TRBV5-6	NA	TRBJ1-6	CASSLASRGEDSPLHF	TGTGCCAGCAGCTTGGCCAGCAGGGGAGAGGATTCACCCCTCCACTTT
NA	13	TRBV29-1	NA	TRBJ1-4	CSVAASGAGKLFF	TGCAGCGTTGCTGCTTCCGGGGCCGGAAAACTGTTTTTT
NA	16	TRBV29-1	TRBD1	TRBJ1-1	CSVEPFSGGLHTEAFF	TGCAGCGTTGAGCCCTTCTCAGGGGGCCTTCACACTGAAGCTTTCTTT
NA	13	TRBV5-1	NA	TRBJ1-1	CASSPIIGAEAFF	TGCGCCAGCAGCCCTATTATAGGCGCTGAAGCTTTCTTT
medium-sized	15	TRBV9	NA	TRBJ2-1	CASSITGTRYNEQFF	TGTGCCAGCAGTATTACCGGGACGAGATACAATGAGCAGTTCTTC
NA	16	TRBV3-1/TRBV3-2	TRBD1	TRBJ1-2	CASSQGRGQGNYGYTF	TGTGCCAGCAGCCAAGGGAGGGGACAGGGTAACTATGGCTACACCTTC
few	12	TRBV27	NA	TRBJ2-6	CASRSLANVLTF	TGTGCCAGCAGATCCCTGGCCAACGTCCTGACTTTC
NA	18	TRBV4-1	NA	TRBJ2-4	CASSQMFNKLLAKNIQYF	TGCGCCAGCAGCCAGATGTTCAATAAGCTTCTAGCCAAAAACATTCAGTACTTC
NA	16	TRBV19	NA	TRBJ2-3	CASSIPEGPSTDTQYF	TGTGCCAGTAGTATTCCTGAGGGCCCTAGCACAGATACGCAGTATTTT
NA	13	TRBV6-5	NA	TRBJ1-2	CASSYGVNYGYTF	TGTGCCAGCAGCTATGGAGTCAACTATGGCTACACCTTC
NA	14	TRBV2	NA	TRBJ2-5	CASADRLAGETQYF	TGTGCCAGCGCGGATCGGCTAGCCGGAGAGACCCAGTACTTC
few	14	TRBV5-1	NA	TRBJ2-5	CASRFRGTEETQYF	TGCGCCAGCAGGTTTCGGGGTACGGAAGAGACCCAGTACTTC
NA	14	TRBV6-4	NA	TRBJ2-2	CASSVQTNTGELFF	TGTGCCAGCAGTGTACAGACAAACACCGGGGAGCTGTTTTTT
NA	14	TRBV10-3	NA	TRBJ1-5	CAAGGHLGNQPQHF	TGTGCCGCGGGAGGACATCTGGGCAATCAGCCCCAGCATTTT
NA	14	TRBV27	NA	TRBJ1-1	CASRPGVMNTEAFF	TGTGCCAGCAGGCCAGGCGTTATGAACACTGAAGCTTTCTTT
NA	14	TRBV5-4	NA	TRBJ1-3	CASSYGTAGNTIYF	TGTGCCAGCAGCTACGGGACCGCTGGAAACACCATATATTTT
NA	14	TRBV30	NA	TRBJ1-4	CAWSNGGSNEKLFF	TGTGCCTGGAGTAATGGAGGCTCTAATGAAAAACTGTTTTTT
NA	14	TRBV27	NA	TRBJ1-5	CASSLSLANQPQHF	TGTGCCAGCAGTTTATCCCTCGCCAATCAGCCCCAGCATTTT
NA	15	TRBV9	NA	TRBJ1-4	CASSSLSREGEKLFF	TGTGCCAGCAGCTCCCTGTCAAGGGAGGGTGAAAAACTGTTTTTT
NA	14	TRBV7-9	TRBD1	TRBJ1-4	CASNVDRDREKLFF	TGTGCCAGCAACGTCGACAGGGATCGGGAAAAACTGTTTTTT
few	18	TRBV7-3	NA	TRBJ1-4	CASSFANRDRETNEKLFF	TGTGCCAGCAGCTTCGCCAACAGGGATAGAGAAACTAATGAAAAACTGTTTTTT
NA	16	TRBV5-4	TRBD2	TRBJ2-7	CASSRRVASGPYEQYF	TGTGCCAGCAGCCGCCGGGTGGCTAGCGGCCCCTACGAGCAGTACTTC
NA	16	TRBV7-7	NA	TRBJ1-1	CASSPIPKGANTEAFF	TGTGCCAGCAGCCCCATCCCCAAAGGGGCGAACACTGAAGCTTTCTTT
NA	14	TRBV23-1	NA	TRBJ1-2	CASSHSHGSYGYTF	TGCGCCAGCAGTCACTCTCACGGTAGCTATGGCTACACCTTC
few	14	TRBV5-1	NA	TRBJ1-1	CASSGGSGLAEAFF	TGCGCCAGCAGCGGGGGTTCAGGGTTGGCTGAAGCTTTCTTT
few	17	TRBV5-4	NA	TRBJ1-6	CASSPSAGSSYNSPLHF	TGTGCCAGCAGTCCCTCGGCGGGGAGCTCCTATAATTCACCCCTCCACTTT
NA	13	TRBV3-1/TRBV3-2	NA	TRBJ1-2	CASSQDRYYGYTF	TGTGCCAGCAGCCAAGACCGGTACTATGGCTACACCTTC
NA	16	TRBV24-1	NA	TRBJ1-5	CATSEKPGGGNQPQHF	TGTGCCACCAGTGAAAAACCCGGGGGCGGCAATCAGCCCCAGCATTTT
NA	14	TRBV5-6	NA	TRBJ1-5	CASSGGRGNQPQHF	TGTGCCAGCAGCGGGGGACGGGGGAATCAGCCCCAGCATTTT
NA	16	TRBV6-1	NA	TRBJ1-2	CASSENGAGVAYGYTF	TGTGCCAGCAGTGAAAACGGGGCTGGGGTGGCCTATGGCTACACCTTC
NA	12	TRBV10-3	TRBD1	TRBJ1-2	CAISGTGDGYTF	TGTGCCATCAGCGGGACAGGGGATGGCTACACCTTC
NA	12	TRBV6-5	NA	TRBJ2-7	CASAGTSREQYF	TGTGCCAGCGCTGGGACTTCTCGAGAGCAGTACTTC
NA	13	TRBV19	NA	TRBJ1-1	CASSDRLNTEAFF	TGTGCCAGTAGTGACAGACTAAACACTGAAGCTTTCTTT
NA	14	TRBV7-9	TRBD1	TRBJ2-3	CASSYDRVTDTQYF	TGTGCCAGCAGCTACGACAGGGTAACAGATACGCAGTATTTT
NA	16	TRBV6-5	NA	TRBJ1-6	CASSSLLSSYNSPLHF	TGTGCCAGCAGTTCACTCCTATCCTCCTATAATTCACCCCTCCACTTT
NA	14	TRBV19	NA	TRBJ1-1	CASSNDGLNTEAFF	TGTGCCAGTAGTAATGACGGATTGAACACTGAAGCTTTCTTT
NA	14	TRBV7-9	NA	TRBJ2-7	CASSLDWRGYEQYF	TGTGCCAGCAGCTTAGATTGGCGAGGCTACGAGCAGTACTTC